One and the same sample provided the 15 T cell receptor beta chains below, sequenced in a study of T cell responses to AZD1222 COVID-19 vaccine. This table comes from immunoSEQ multiplex PCR, and its TCRdb copy is limited to in-frame clones, with some not included. The sample yields 120,000 or so clones, 85% to 90% seen once. The source material was peripheral blood, sampled on day 0 of AZD1222 vaccination. These receptors were taken from an adult in good health.

The chain joins TRBV30 to TRBJ1-6; D is unresolved. The CDR3 runs to 15 residues. Germline CDR1 and CDR2: GTSNPN and SVGIG (reference sequence). Trimming shortened V by 1 base and J by 9 bases, and 16 bases separated the two germline ends. CDR3 DNA sequence: TGTGCCTGGAGTGGACTTTTAGGTCGGGGTTCACCCCTCCACTTT. Its protein product is CAWSGLLGRGSPLHF.

V and J are TRBV7-9 and TRBJ2-7, with 7 bases matching TRBD1. This CDR3 comprises 15 residues. Looked up from germline, CDR1 is SEHNR and CDR2 is FQNEAQ (reference sequence). V was clipped by 2 bases and J by 5 bases; unmatched bases: 9. The chain's CDR3 is CASSLTRGQENEQYF. CDR3 sequence (DNA): TGTGCCAGCAGCTTAACCCGAGGACAGGAGAACGAGCAGTACTTC.

V gene TRBV7-2 combines with J gene TRBJ1-3, with a possible D match to TRBD1 (5 bases). CDR1 is SGHTA and CDR2 is FQGNSA in the germline V gene. Trimming pared 0 bases from V and 5 bases from J, leaving 11 bases between. The CDR3 extends over 15 amino acids. CDR3 protein: CASSLAGTGRNTIYF. In DNA form, the CDR3 reads TGTGCCAGCAGCTTAGCAGGAACAGGAAGAAACACCATATATTTT.

V gene TRBV5-1 combines with J gene TRBJ1-1; D is unresolved. CDR1 is SGHRS and CDR2 is YFSETQ in the germline V gene. The CDR3 contains 14 residues. V was shortened by 0 bases and J by 5 bases, with 11 bases between the two germline ends. DNA of the CDR3: TGCGCCAGCAGCTTGGAGGGCGCGGGGACTGAAGCTTTCTTT. Its protein is CASSLEGAGTEAFF.

This clone was recorded only once. V usage is TRBV5-1 and J usage is TRBJ2-7; TRBD1 aligns across 7 bases. The CDR3 runs to 12 residues. The germline CDR1 and CDR2 sequences are SGHRS and YFSETQ. The junction had 1 base not matched to a gene; V was cut back by 4 bases and J by 3 bases. CDR3 sequence reads: CASSGDSYEQYF. The CDR3 DNA reads TGCGCCAGCAGCGGGGACAGCTACGAGCAGTACTTC. The whole variable domain, remainder taken from reference TRBV5-1 and TRBJ2-7, is KAGVTQTPRYLIKTRGQQVTLSCSPISGHRSVSWYQQTPGQGLQFLFEYFSETQRNKGNFPGRFSGRQFSNSRSEMNVSTLELGDSALYLCASSGDSYEQYFGPGTRLTVT.

The CDR3, as DNA: TGTGCCAGCAGCGTAGGGGACAGGGGTCCTGGCTACACCTTC. Translated, it gives CASSVGDRGPGYTF. The chain carries TRBV9 and TRBJ1-2; 10 nucleotides match TRBD1. From germline, CDR1 is SGDLS and CDR2 YYNGEE. CDR3 size: 14 residues. J lost 7 bases, V lost 0 bases, and 3 bases had no gene match.

The chain is built from TRBV5-1 and TRBJ2-1; the D gene could be TRBD1 or TRBD2 (6 bases each). Trimming removed 3 bases at V and 4 bases at J, with 17 bases between. The CDR3 is 16 amino acids. Germline assignment: CDR1 SGHRS and CDR2 YFSETQ. CDR3 bases: TGCGCCAGCAGCTCTCATCGGGGGACACGTTACAATGAGCAGTTCTTC. It translates to CASSSHRGTRYNEQFF.

There are a few counts of this clone. This chain connects TRBV5-1 to TRBJ1-1; the match to TRBD1 covers 10 bases. Looked up from germline, CDR1 is SGHRS and CDR2 is YFSETQ. This CDR3 has 17 residues. V lost 1 base, J lost 4 bases, and 10 bases stayed unmatched. The CDR3 region has the DNA TGCGCCAGCAGCTTGAAAGCGACAGGGGGCGGTACCACTGAAGCTTTCTTT. Translated: CASSLKATGGGTTEAFF.

V usage is TRBV28 and J usage is TRBJ1-4; D possibly corresponds to TRBD1 (6 bases). Trimming stripped 4 bases from V and 8 bases from J, with 20 bases between. CDR3 length: 16 residues. The V gene's germline CDR1 is MDHEN and CDR2 SYDVKM. The CDR3 nucleotides read TGTGCCAGCAGTTCGGCCGGGTGGGGGCGAGGAGAAAAACTGTTTTTT. Protein product: CASSSAGWGRGEKLFF.

The chain recombines TRBV24-1 with TRBJ1-1, with 7 bases identical to TRBD1. Germline CDR1 and CDR2: KGHDR and SFDVKD. The J segment lost 5 bases and the V segment lost 5 bases, leaving 7 bases of the junction unmatched. This CDR3 contains 14 residues. CDR3 nucleotide sequence: TGTGCCACCAGTGGGGACAGCGGGGGAACTGAAGCTTTCTTT. Amino acids: CATSGDSGGTEAFF.

J is TRBJ1-1 and V is TRBV5-1; a possible D gene is TRBD1 (6 bases). V dropped 4 bases and J dropped 0 bases, with 13 bases sitting between them. From germline, CDR1 is SGHRS and CDR2 YFSETQ. The CDR3 totals 15 residues. CDR3 DNA sequence: TGCGCCAGCAGCAGAGACAGGACCCTGAACACTGAAGCTTTCTTT. Translation gives CASSRDRTLNTEAFF.

The chain has TRBV10-3 and TRBJ2-6, with D uncertain. Germline CDR1 reads ENHRY; CDR2 reads SYGVKD. Trimming stripped 4 bases from V and 0 bases from J, with 7 bases between. The CDR3 totals 15 residues. CDR3 sequence reads: CAISGQYSGANVLTF. The DNA for the CDR3 is TGTGCCATCAGTGGCCAGTACTCTGGGGCCAACGTCCTGACTTTC.

The sample holds one count of this clone. The chain uses TRBV28 and TRBJ1-5; tentatively, D is TRBD1 (5 bases). V lost 5 bases and J 3 bases, leaving 14 bases between the germline ends. Germline CDR1 MDHEN, CDR2 SYDVKM. The CDR3 length is 15 residues. CDR3 DNA sequence: TGTGCCAGCAGTACGGGCGGGACGACCAATCAGCCCCAGCATTTT. Its translation is CASSTGGTTNQPQHF.

The V and J genes are TRBV29-1 and TRBJ2-5; TRBD2 might be the D (5 bases). Germline V CDR1 and CDR2: SQVTM, ANQGSEA. This CDR3 has 13 residues. Trimming removed 8 bases at V and 4 bases at J, with 17 bases between. The CDR3 loop is CSLCERIGETQYF. CDR3 coding DNA: TGCAGCCTTTGTGAGCGGATCGGAGAGACCCAGTACTTC.

This sequence joins TRBV7-9 and TRBJ2-5; TRBD1 or TRBD2 may be the D gene (5 bases each). The germline gives CDR1 SEHNR, CDR2 FQNEAQ (reference sequence). V gave up 7 bases and J gave up 7 bases, with 19 bases separating them. This CDR3 has 14 amino acids. CDR3 bases: TGTGCCAGCAACCCCCCCGAAGGGGCGGGGACCCAGTACTTC. It yields the protein CASNPPEGAGTQYF.